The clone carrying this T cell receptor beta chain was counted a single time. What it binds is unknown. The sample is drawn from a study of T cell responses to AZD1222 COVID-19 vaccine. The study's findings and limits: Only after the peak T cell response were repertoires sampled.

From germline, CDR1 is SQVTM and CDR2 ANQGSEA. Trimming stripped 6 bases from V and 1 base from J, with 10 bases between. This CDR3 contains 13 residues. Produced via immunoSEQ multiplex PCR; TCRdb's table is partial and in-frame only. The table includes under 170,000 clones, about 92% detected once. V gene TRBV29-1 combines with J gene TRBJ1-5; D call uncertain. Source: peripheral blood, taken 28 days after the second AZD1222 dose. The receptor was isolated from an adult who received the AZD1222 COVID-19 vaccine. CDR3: CSVGDDSNQPQHF. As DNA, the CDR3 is TGCAGCGTCGGAGATGACAGCAATCAGCCCCAGCATTTT.